The rows below give T cell receptor beta chains drawn from one sample of a study of PD-1 blockade in classical Hodgkin lymphoma. Data came from immunoSEQ multiplex PCR; TCRdb stores just in-frame clones and leaves some out. Of nearly 20,000 clones in the sample, roughly 80% were seen once. The input for sequencing was CD4+ T cells from blood, taken before the fourth cycle of nivolumab. Receptors originate from a human donor with classical Hodgkin lymphoma. CDR3s leave out the opening cysteine and the closing phenylalanine or tryptophan. Each record gives: D gene, CDR3 length, V gene, J gene, CDR3 protein. The D gene is left open where the match is weak.

d_call: .; cdr3_length: 10; v_call: TRBV5-1; j_call: TRBJ2-5; cdr3_aa: ASSSTLETQY
d_call: .; cdr3_length: 13; v_call: TRBV4-1; j_call: TRBJ2-1; cdr3_aa: ASSQGTGTYNEQF
d_call: TRBD2; cdr3_length: 12; v_call: TRBV10-3; j_call: TRBJ2-1; cdr3_aa: AISVLGTSAEQF
d_call: TRBD1; cdr3_length: 13; v_call: TRBV9; j_call: TRBJ2-7; cdr3_aa: ASSVATTGGGEQY
d_call: .; cdr3_length: 11; v_call: TRBV9; j_call: TRBJ2-2; cdr3_aa: ASSVNPVGELF
d_call: .; cdr3_length: 11; v_call: TRBV5-1; j_call: TRBJ2-7; cdr3_aa: ASSLFTAYEQY
d_call: .; cdr3_length: 13; v_call: TRBV11-2; j_call: TRBJ1-1; cdr3_aa: ASSPRTGPVTEAF
d_call: .; cdr3_length: 9; v_call: TRBV6-1; j_call: TRBJ2-7; cdr3_aa: ASRRSYEQY
d_call: .; cdr3_length: 11; v_call: TRBV6-1; j_call: TRBJ1-1; cdr3_aa: ASSATTNTEAF
d_call: .; cdr3_length: 12; v_call: TRBV5-4; j_call: TRBJ2-3; cdr3_aa: ASRGGPSTDTQY
d_call: .; cdr3_length: 12; v_call: TRBV4-1; j_call: TRBJ2-7; cdr3_aa: ASSPTEDYGEQY
d_call: .; cdr3_length: 8; v_call: TRBV6-1; j_call: TRBJ1-1; cdr3_aa: ATRQDGAF
d_call: .; cdr3_length: 9; v_call: TRBV19; j_call: TRBJ1-2; cdr3_aa: ASTNRAGYT
d_call: .; cdr3_length: 15; v_call: TRBV10-3; j_call: TRBJ2-6; cdr3_aa: AISEPRTYSGANVLT
d_call: TRBD2; cdr3_length: 12; v_call: TRBV6-5; j_call: TRBJ2-3; cdr3_aa: ASSLAGGRDTQY
d_call: TRBD1; cdr3_length: 13; v_call: TRBV14; j_call: TRBJ2-3; cdr3_aa: ASSLRTGGTDTQY